This is a list of T cell receptor beta chains from one sample in a study of cytotoxic CD8 clonotypes in ibrutinib-treated CLL. The protocol was immunoSEQ multiplex PCR, while the TCRdb copy is restricted to in-frame clones and leaves out a portion. The sample comprises 20,000 or so clones, 70% to 80% of which are singletons, and 26% rests with the top ten. Specimen: PBMCs, collected before ibrutinib treatment. The receptors shown here come from a human donor with chronic lymphocytic leukemia. Each CDR3 is given with its conserved first and last residue. Fields, in order: D gene, CDR3 length, J gene, V gene, clone size, CDR3 protein, CDR3 DNA. The D gene is left open where the match is weak. Not all rows give a size; the values are once, few, many and, for expanded clones, a class.

TRBD2,16,TRBJ2-7,TRBV7-9,-,CASSLGAGGISYEQYF,TGTGCCAGCAGCTTAGGGGCGGGGGGAATCTCCTACGAGCAGTACTTC
TRBD1,16,TRBJ2-5,TRBV28,-,CASSLGGQGAGETQYF,TGTGCCAGCAGCTTAGGGGGACAGGGGGCGGGGGAGACCCAGTACTTC
-,15,TRBJ2-2,TRBV7-3,-,CASSSSPMKGGELFF,TGTGCCAGCAGTTCCAGTCCAATGAAGGGCGGGGAGCTGTTTTTT
-,15,TRBJ2-3,TRBV7-2,-,CASSFWGGLGDTQYF,TGTGCCAGCAGCTTTTGGGGGGGGCTCGGAGATACGCAGTATTTT
TRBD1,15,TRBJ2-7,TRBV5-1,-,CASSPVYGGTGEQYF,TGCGCCAGCAGTCCCGTCTACGGGGGGACAGGGGAGCAGTACTTC
-,15,TRBJ2-6,TRBV28,once,CASSLQGAGANVLTF,TGTGCCAGCAGTTTACAGGGCGCTGGGGCCAACGTCCTGACTTTC
-,15,TRBJ2-1,TRBV11-3,-,CASSLREATYNEQFF,TGTGCCAGCAGTTTGCGGGAAGCTACTTACAATGAGCAGTTCTTC
-,15,TRBJ2-5,TRBV7-9,-,CASSAQGPIIETQYF,TGTGCCAGCAGCGCGCAGGGTCCCATCATAGAGACCCAGTACTTC
-,15,TRBJ1-4,TRBV9,few,CASSAEGTNNEKLFF,TGTGCCAGCAGCGCCGAAGGGACAAATAATGAAAAACTGTTTTTT
TRBD1,18,TRBJ2-5,TRBV28,-,CASSSSPDRGLFQETQYF,TGTGCCAGCAGTTCCTCACCCGACAGGGGGCTATTCCAAGAGACCCAGTACTTC
TRBD2,14,TRBJ2-1,TRBV19,few,CASSRTGGFDEQFF,TGTGCCAGTAGTCGCACGGGAGGGTTCGATGAGCAGTTCTTC
TRBD1,13,TRBJ1-5,TRBV19,-,CASSMAGGQPQHF,TGTGCCAGTAGTATGGCAGGGGGCCAGCCCCAGCATTTT
TRBD2,14,TRBJ2-1,TRBV6-6,few,CASSYDSGLAGQFF,TGTGCCAGCAGTTACGACTCTGGACTAGCGGGACAGTTCTTC
-,15,TRBJ2-1,TRBV27,-,CASSLGASSYNEQFF,TGTGCCAGCAGTTTGGGGGCCAGCTCCTACAATGAGCAGTTCTTC
-,10,TRBJ1-2,TRBV25-1,few,CASSGYGYTF,TGTGCCAGCAGTGGGTATGGCTACACCTTC
-,14,TRBJ2-1,TRBV5-1,once,CASSSVAPNNEQFF,TGCGCCAGCAGCTCGGTAGCGCCAAACAATGAGCAGTTCTTC
TRBD2,13,TRBJ2-3,TRBV30,-,CAWRTSGTDTQYF,TGTGCCTGGAGGACTAGCGGGACAGATACGCAGTATTTT
-,14,TRBJ1-2,TRBV30,few,CAWGNRDTRRGYTF,TGTGCCTGGGGCAACCGGGACACCAGGCGCGGCTACACCTTC
-,13,TRBJ2-7,TRBV6-1,few,CASSEGGGDEQYF,TGTGCCAGCAGTGAAGGGGGCGGGGACGAGCAGTACTTC
-,14,TRBJ1-1,TRBV5-5,few,CASSRDGTNTEAFF,TGTGCCAGCAGCAGAGACGGAACAAACACTGAAGCTTTCTTT
TRBD1,14,TRBJ1-5,TRBV10-2,-,CASRRQGGNQPQHF,TGCGCCAGCAGGCGACAGGGCGGCAATCAGCCCCAGCATTTT
TRBD2,14,TRBJ2-5,TRBV25-1,once,CASSVSGIGETQYF,TGTGCCAGCAGTGTTAGCGGGATTGGGGAGACCCAGTACTTC